This T cell receptor beta chain was documented in a study of blood T cell repertoires in COVID-19. Study-wide context: Specimens from acute and convalescent COVID-19 originated in the United States, Italy and Spain. PBMCs, B-cell-depleted T cells, or T cells were the source of the cDNA or gDNA that made up the material.

The ends were cut back, 0 bases at V and 2 bases at J, with 11 bases in the middle. Per germline, CDR1 LNHNV and CDR2 YYDKDF (reference sequence). The CDR3 spans 16 residues. In the original processing: Estimated nucleated cell counts came from reference gene primer amplification. Clones were sequenced by immunoSEQ multiplex PCR, and TCRdb holds only the in-frame ones, with some missing. V, J and clone size reflect that table, while D and trimming were determined from the DNA. The data contain about 190,000 clones, 83% of them seen just once; the ten biggest clones take up less than 3.5%. The V and J genes are TRBV15 and TRBJ2-1; D gene uncertain. The sequence was obtained from a man in his fifties or sixties with active or convalescent COVID-19. The sequenced material came from peripheral blood. In DNA form, the CDR3 reads TGTGCCACCAGCAGAGATTATCCAGGCGCCTACAATGAGCAGTTCTTC. As protein: CATSRDYPGAYNEQFF.